This T cell receptor beta chain was captured in a study of control samples from healthy donors and cancer patients. Method: immunoSEQ multiplex PCR; TCRdb's copy keeps in-frame clones and lacks some. The data show under 20,000 clones, with around 84% seen just once and about 29% held by the top ten. CDR3 size: 16 residues. Germline V gene sequence: CDR1 LNHDA, CDR2 SQIVND (reference sequence). J was trimmed by 3 bases and V by 4 bases; bases with no gene match: 8. The V call is TRBV19, the J call TRBJ1-2; TRBD1 aligns across 10 bases. The sample consisted of PBMCs. This TCR was recovered from a woman between 70 and 85 years old with lung cancer. This CDR3 is CASSNPWTGGDYGYTF. The CDR3 DNA follows: TGTGCCAGTAGTAACCCCTGGACAGGGGGAGACTATGGCTACACCTTC.